This is a list of T cell receptor beta chains from one sample in a study of healthy donors' naive CD4 and CD8 T cells. TCRdb re-analysed the reads in MiXCR, keeping a single row per CDR3 protein. The table records 180,000 or so distinct CDR3 sequences, around three quarters of them present only once. The sequencing input was naive CD4+ and CD8+ T cells sorted from blood, pooled from several donors. Receptor source: a pool of human donors in good health; the sample pools cells from several healthy donors. The CDR3 runs from the conserved cysteine through the conserved F or W. The D gene is left open where the match is weak. Rows give clone size only sometimes, using once, few, many, or a class for an expanded clone.

V gene,clone size,J gene,D gene,CDR3 protein,CDR3 DNA
TRBV27,few,TRBJ2-1,TRBD1,CASSGQGVSYNEQFF,TGTGCCAGCAGTGGACAGGGAGTTTCCTACAATGAGCAGTTCTTC
TRBV10-3,few,TRBJ1-2,.,CAISEIPETDPAGVTF,TGTGCCATCAGCGAGATCCCAGAGACCGACCCCGCAGGGGTCACCTTC
TRBV29-1,.,TRBJ1-2,.,CSTPPRPNYGYTF,TGCAGCACCCCCCCGAGACCTAACTATGGCTACACCTTC
TRBV19,.,TRBJ1-1,TRBD1,CASSNRDSPVLAFF,TGTGCCAGTAGCAACCGGGACAGCCCAGTACTCGCTTTCTTT
TRBV11-3,once,TRBJ1-2,.,CASSRDGNYGYTF,TGTGCCAGCAGCCGGGACGGTAACTATGGCTACACCTTC
TRBV5-1,.,TRBJ1-1,.,CASTPSRMNTEAFF,TGCGCCAGCACCCCCTCGAGAATGAACACTGAAGCTTTCTTT
TRBV29-1,.,TRBJ1-2,.,CSVSPAGLYGYTF,TGCAGCGTTTCCCCCGCGGGTCTCTATGGCTACACCTTC
TRBV4-2,.,TRBJ2-1,.,CASSQVAGPPNNEQFF,TGTGCCAGCAGCCAAGTGGCGGGCCCCCCCAACAATGAGCAGTTCTTC
TRBV20-1,.,TRBJ1-5,.,CSASPLGGALGSNQPQHF,TGCAGTGCTAGCCCCCTCGGCGGTGCGCTTGGGAGCAATCAGCCCCAGCATTTT
TRBV12-3/TRBV12-4,.,TRBJ2-7,.,CASSPQEYYEQYF,TGTGCCAGCAGCCCACAGGAATACTACGAGCAGTACTTC
TRBV12-3/TRBV12-4,.,TRBJ2-7,TRBD1,CASSLATDREVPYEQYF,TGTGCCAGCAGTTTAGCGACGGACAGGGAAGTTCCCTACGAGCAGTACTTC
TRBV6-2/TRBV6-3,.,TRBJ1-2,.,CASSWDREGYTF,TGTGCCAGCAGTTGGGACCGGGAAGGCTACACCTTC
TRBV29-1,.,TRBJ2-7,.,CSVAGGSPSYEQYF,TGCAGCGTTGCCGGGGGAAGTCCCTCCTACGAGCAGTACTTC
TRBV12-3/TRBV12-4,few,TRBJ2-3,.,CASNRPADTQYF,TGTGCCAGCAACCGGCCTGCAGATACGCAGTATTTT
TRBV24-1,.,TRBJ1-5,TRBD1,CATRITMDRGLRSNQPQHF,TGTGCCACCAGGATAACGATGGACAGGGGGTTAAGGAGCAATCAGCCCCAGCATTTT
TRBV11-2,.,TRBJ2-1,.,CASSTFLDRERYNEQFF,TGTGCCAGCAGCACTTTTCTGGACAGAGAAAGATACAATGAGCAGTTCTTC
TRBV29-1,.,TRBJ1-2,.,CSVASISDYTF,TGCAGCGTCGCCTCGATTTCGGACTACACCTTC
TRBV6-5,.,TRBJ2-7,.,CASSYSLGSYEQYF,TGTGCCAGCAGTTACTCGCTAGGCTCCTACGAGCAGTACTTC
TRBV29-1,.,TRBJ2-1,.,CSASQGRRFF,TGCAGCGCTTCTCAGGGTCGGAGGTTCTTC
TRBV19,.,TRBJ2-1,.,CASSIAGGSSYNEQFF,TGTGCCAGTAGTATAGCTGGGGGGAGCTCCTACAATGAGCAGTTCTTC
TRBV13,once,TRBJ2-7,TRBD2,CASSPRLAGGNTEQYF,TGTGCCAGCAGCCCACGACTAGCGGGCGGAAATACGGAGCAGTACTTC
TRBV6-2/TRBV6-3,.,TRBJ2-7,.,CASREGTPYEQYF,TGTGCCAGCAGAGAGGGCACCCCATACGAGCAGTACTTC
TRBV27,.,TRBJ1-5,TRBD1,CASSGDRGWQPQHF,TGTGCCAGCAGCGGGGACAGGGGGTGGCAGCCCCAGCATTTT
TRBV27,.,TRBJ2-1,.,CASSWGAEQFF,TGTGCCAGCAGTTGGGGCGCGGAGCAGTTCTTC
TRBV6-2/TRBV6-3,.,TRBJ2-2,TRBD1,CASSWTGYSGELFF,TGTGCCAGCAGTTGGACAGGGTACTCCGGGGAGCTGTTTTTT
TRBV7-2,.,TRBJ2-1,.,CASSGGDEQFF,TGTGCCAGCAGCGGCGGGGATGAGCAGTTCTTC